These 11 T cell receptor beta chains share one sample of origin, sequenced in a study of shared clonotypes between healthy human individuals. Positive CCR7 selection of CD45RO-negative cells yielded the naive CD8 cells, and terminally differentiated effector memory CD45RA+ cells were excluded. Data came from immunoSEQ multiplex PCR; TCRdb stores just in-frame clones and leaves some out. The table includes roughly 2.1 million clones, 85% to 95% detected once. The sample consisted of naive CD8+ T cells from PBMCs. These receptors originate from a man between 18 and 29 years old in good health. Some clones in this sample may be carry-over from other donors' samples.

V is TRBV10-3 and J is TRBJ2-1; perhaps D is TRBD1 or TRBD2 (5 bases each). CDR3 length: 13 amino acids. From germline, CDR1 is ENHRY and CDR2 SYGVKD. V was clipped by 10 bases and J by 8 bases, with 18 bases between them. CDR3 nucleotides: TGTGCCACCCGCGCGGGTAGCAGGGATGAGCAGTTCTTC. Translation: CATRAGSRDEQFF.

The chain recombines TRBV7-7 with TRBJ2-2, with 7 bases identical to TRBD2. The junction had 8 bases not matched to a gene; V was cut back by 6 bases and J by 4 bases. This CDR3 spans 15 amino acids. Germline lookup yields CDR1 SSHAT and CDR2 FNYEAQ (reference sequence). CDR3 DNA: TGTGCCAGCAGGGAGACTAGCTCTGCCACCGGGGAGCTGTTTTTT. It specifies CASRETSSATGELFF.

This clone was seen once. This sequence joins TRBV15 and TRBJ2-7; tentatively, D is TRBD1 or TRBD2 (5 bases each). V lost 3 bases and J 3 bases, leaving 21 bases between the germline ends. Germline CDR1 is LNHNV and CDR2 is YYDKDF (reference sequence). CDR3 size: 17 residues. CDR3 residues: CATSSIPTGTADYEQYF. As DNA, the CDR3 is TGTGCCACCAGCAGCATTCCAACCGGGACGGCAGACTACGAGCAGTACTTC.

This sequence joins TRBV18 and TRBJ1-2; no firm D call. In germline, CDR1 is KGHSH, CDR2 LQKENI. V was pared by 2 bases and J by 6 bases, with 16 bases between. This CDR3 has 15 residues. This CDR3 reads CASSPSSSGRDGYTF. Written as DNA, the CDR3 is TGTGCCAGCTCACCATCTTCGAGCGGGCGTGATGGCTACACCTTC.

J is TRBJ2-7 and V is TRBV13, with unresolved D. Per germline, CDR1 PRHDT and CDR2 FYEKMQ (reference sequence). The CDR3 totals 13 residues. V lost 5 bases and J lost 1, with 9 bases in between. The CDR3 sequence is CASSEFPSYEQYF. The CDR3 DNA is TGTGCCAGCAGCGAATTCCCGTCCTACGAGCAGTACTTC.

This clone was observed a single time. The rearrangement joins TRBV4-3 to TRBJ2-1; 12 nucleotides align to TRBD2. V trimming: 5 bases; J trimming: 0 bases; junction bases outside the gene matches: 5. The CDR3 contains 17 residues. Germline V gene data show CDR1 as LGHNA and CDR2 as YSLEER. CDR3 protein: CASSSRLAGDSYNEQFF. CDR3 bases: TGCGCCAGCAGCTCCAGACTAGCGGGAGACTCCTACAATGAGCAGTTCTTC.

The V call is TRBV27, the J call TRBJ2-1; 7 nucleotides align to TRBD2. The V segment lost 4 bases and the J segment 6 bases; nucleotides outside the gene matches: 6. This CDR3 comprises 14 residues. Germline V gene sequence: CDR1 MNHEY, CDR2 SMNVEV (reference sequence). This chain's CDR3 is CASSSWTSFNEQFF. The CDR3 coding sequence is TGTGCCAGCAGTTCATGGACTAGTTTCAATGAGCAGTTCTTC.

The chain joins TRBV28 to TRBJ2-2, with 7 positions matching TRBD1. The V gene end was trimmed by 7 bases and the J gene end by 2 bases; junction bases not matched to a gene: 10. The CDR3 runs to 16 residues. CDR1 and CDR2 (germline): MDHEN, SYDVKM. This CDR3 is CASTSAGQANTGELFF. The CDR3 DNA sequence: TGTGCCAGCACCTCTGCTGGACAGGCAAACACCGGGGAGCTGTTTTTT.

In its sample, this clone was seen once. The rearrangement links TRBV27 to TRBJ2-5; D call uncertain. The CDR3 extends over 17 amino acids. V was cut by 6 bases and J by 3 bases, with 23 bases left in between. Germline loops: CDR1 MNHEY, CDR2 SMNVEV (reference sequence). CDR3 in amino acids: CASRASPWSRGKETQYF. The CDR3 DNA sequence: TGTGCCAGCAGAGCCTCCCCGTGGTCGCGCGGAAAAGAGACCCAGTACTTC.

The V and J genes are TRBV14 and TRBJ1-1; D is perhaps TRBD1 (6 bases). The CDR3 has 12 residues. The ends were cut back, 6 bases at V and 2 bases at J, with 7 bases in the middle. Germline CDR1 reads SGHDN; CDR2 reads FVKESK. The CDR3 coding sequence is TGTGCCAGCAGACAGGGTAACACTGAAGCTTTCTTT. This translates into CASRQGNTEAFF.

V is TRBV4-1 and J is TRBJ2-7; the match to TRBD1 covers 9 bases. Germline loops: CDR1 MGHRA, CDR2 YSYEKL. J lost 5 bases, V lost 1 base, and 9 bases had no gene match. This CDR3 comprises 16 residues. CDR3 loop: CASSQAPRDRVNEQYF. CDR3 in DNA: TGCGCCAGCAGCCAAGCCCCCCGGGACAGGGTGAACGAGCAGTACTTC.